These 12 T cell receptor beta chains were all obtained from the same sample, sequenced in a study of CXCR3-negative and CXCR3-positive naive CD8 T cells. Study conclusions and caveats: Against CXCR3-negative naive cells, CXCR3-positive naive cells showed more hydrophobic TRB CDR3s.

These TCRs are of unknown antigen specificity. 5' RACE with UMI labels generated the TRB cDNA libraries. TCRdb reanalyzed the 5' RACE reads and collapses them to one entry per CDR3 protein, without DNA. Its listing shows around 120,000 distinct CDR3 sequences. The sequenced sample consisted of naive CXCR3+ CD8+ T cells from blood. Subset: CD45RO-CCR7+CD27+CD95- naive CD8+ T cells expressing CXCR3 (TNR3+). Every receptor here comes from a human donor in good health. Some clones in this sample may be carry-over from other donors' samples.

The chain combines TRBV29-1 with TRBJ2-1; TCRdb indicates TRBD1, and absent DNA this call remains unverified. This CDR3 has 12 amino acids. Germline CDR1 and CDR2: SQVTM and ANQGSEA. This CDR3 is CSYGTGPNEQFF.

The CDR3 region is CSARSWDDSSYEQYF. V usage is TRBV20-1 and J usage is TRBJ2-7; there is no DNA to check the TCRdb D call of TRBD1. This CDR3 region has 15 residues. Per the germline V gene, CDR1 is DFQATT and CDR2 is SNEGSKA (reference sequence).

The rearrangement joins TRBV28 to TRBJ2-2. CDR1 is MDHEN, CDR2 SYDVKM, per germline. The length of the CDR3 is 13 residues. The CDR3 sequence is CASSSWDSGELFF.

This chain links TRBV29-1 with TRBJ2-7; TCRdb's D call of TRBD1 is untestable without DNA. The germline V gene has CDR1 SQVTM and CDR2 ANQGSEA. There are 12 residues in the CDR3. CDR3 amino acids: CSVMGQSYEQYF.

CDR3 in amino acids: CASSYSLGGEQYF. The V call is TRBV6-2 or TRBV6-3, the J call TRBJ2-7; TCRdb's D gene call, TRBD2, goes unchecked for lack of DNA. Germline-derived CDR1 and CDR2 are MNHEY and SVGEGT. The CDR3 is 13 amino acids.

J is TRBJ2-3 and V is TRBV6-2 or TRBV6-3. Germline V CDR1 and CDR2: MNHEY, SVGEGT. This CDR3 has 15 residues. The CDR3 protein is CASSYPGTDTDTQYF.

V usage is TRBV4-2 and J usage is TRBJ2-6; TCRdb designates TRBD1, a call that cannot be tested without DNA. The CDR3 loop spans 16 amino acids. Germline loops: CDR1 LGHNA, CDR2 YNFKEQ. The CDR3 is CASSHLTGTGANVLTF.

The genes are TRBV18 and TRBJ1-2; TCRdb reports TRBD1, a call that lacks DNA to check it against. CDR3 length: 15 amino acids. Germline loops: CDR1 KGHSH, CDR2 LQKENI. The chain's CDR3 is CASSPPLTGGDGYTF.

CDR3 protein: CASSPQSGLAGMAWGANEQFF. The chain uses TRBV9 and TRBJ2-1; as DNA is missing, the TRBD2 call by TCRdb cannot be tested. This CDR3 contains 21 residues. The germline V gene has CDR1 SGDLS and CDR2 YYNGEE.

This CDR3 reads CASSLGTSIQDTQYF. The chain links TRBV7-2 to TRBJ2-3; the TCRdb call, TRBD2, lacks DNA for checking. From germline, CDR1 is SGHTA and CDR2 FQGNSA. The CDR3 totals 15 residues.

This rearrangement joins TRBV7-2 to TRBJ2-3; TCRdb's D call of TRBD2 is untestable without DNA. This CDR3 is built from 14 residues. Germline-derived CDR1 and CDR2 are SGHTA and FQGNSA. CDR3 residues: CASSPPADPDTQYF.

The J gene is TRBJ2-3, the V gene TRBV12-3 or TRBV12-4; TCRdb returns TRBD1, unconfirmable since there is no DNA. CDR3 length: 14 residues. CDR3: CASSYRGFSDTQYF.